Below are 13 T cell receptor beta chains sequenced from a single sample in a study of T cells after yellow fever vaccination. TCRdb re-analysed the 5' RACE reads in MiXCR, keeping a single row per CDR3 protein. The repertoire includes a few hundred thousand distinct CDR3 sequences, 9.5% to 13% of them detected once, and less than 20% sits in the top ten. Here the sequenced sample was PBMCs, taken on the day of the first yellow fever vaccination. The source of these receptors is a man between 18 and 29 years old who received the YFV17D yellow fever vaccine.

This chain uses TRBV12-3 or TRBV12-4 with TRBJ2-2, with D hard to call. V was clipped by 7 bases and J by 4 bases, with 10 bases between them. CDR3 length equals 13 residues. CDR3 region: CASTTSLTGELFF. In nucleotides, the CDR3 is TGTGCCAGCACAACGTCGCTCACCGGGGAGCTGTTTTTT.

This clonotype occurred a few times. The gene calls are TRBV7-3 and TRBJ2-1, with 8 bases matching TRBD2. The junction had 8 bases not matched to a gene; V was cut back by 4 bases and J by 3 bases. Germline CDR1 is SGHTA and CDR2 is FQGTGA. CDR3 length: 16 residues. As DNA, the CDR3 is TGTGCCAGCAGCTACCTCGGGGCGGGGGGCTACAATGAGCAGTTCTTC. Encoded protein: CASSYLGAGGYNEQFF.

This clonotype was observed a handful of times. V usage is TRBV7-2 and J usage is TRBJ1-6; 7 bases are a match to TRBD1. The germline V gene encodes CDR1 SGHTA and CDR2 FQGNSA. J lost 0 bases, V lost 4 bases, and 3 bases had no gene match. This CDR3 comprises 16 residues. The CDR3 coding sequence is TGTGCCAGCAGCTCGAGGACAGGCTCCTATAATTCACCCCTCCACTTT. Translation gives CASSSRTGSYNSPLHF.

This clonotype has only a few counts. This sequence joins TRBV5-4 and TRBJ2-3; D unclear. The CDR3 sequence is 15 residues long. Trimming cost V 4 bases and J 4 bases, with 16 bases left between them. From germline, CDR1 is SGHNT and CDR2 YYREEE (reference sequence). CDR3 sequence: CASSVKVLQSDTQYF. DNA for the CDR3: TGTGCCAGCAGCGTCAAAGTGCTGCAGTCAGATACGCAGTATTTT. Looking up the rest from reference TRBV5-4 and TRBJ2-3 gives the full variable domain: ETGVTQSPTHLIKTRGQQVTLRCSSQSGHNTVSWYQQALGQGPQFIFQYYREEENGRGNFPPRFSGLQFPNYSSELNVNALELDDSALYLCASSVKVLQSDTQYFGPGTRLTVL.

A few counts support this clonotype. The genes are TRBV4-3 and TRBJ1-6; 9 bases are a match to TRBD1. The length of the CDR3 is 14 residues. The J segment lost 9 bases and the V segment lost 3 bases, leaving 3 bases of the junction unmatched. CDR1 is LGHNA and CDR2 is YSLEER in the germline V gene. Here the CDR3 reads CASSHTGGGSPLHF. CDR3 DNA: TGCGCCAGCAGCCACACAGGGGGCGGTTCACCCCTCCACTTT.

This clonotype turned up a few times. V usage is TRBV29-1 and J usage is TRBJ1-5; 9 bases are a match to TRBD1. Germline V gene sequence: CDR1 SQVTM, CDR2 ANQGSEA. Losses at the gene ends were 6 bases for V and 1 base for J; bases not matched to a gene: 4. This CDR3 comprises 14 residues. The CDR3 nucleotides read TGCAGCGTGGGGGACAGGGTCAGCAATCAGCCCCAGCATTTT. This translates into CSVGDRVSNQPQHF.

The V gene is TRBV5-1, the J gene TRBJ1-1, with unresolved D. This CDR3 is built from 14 residues. CDR1 and CDR2 (germline): SGHRS, YFSETQ. V lost 0 bases and J 4 bases, leaving 10 bases between the germline ends. In nucleotides, the CDR3 is TGCGCCAGCAGCTTGGGGGTTCGGGGCACTGAAGCTTTCTTT. It yields the protein CASSLGVRGTEAFF.

This clonotype was found a few times. The chain carries TRBV29-1 and TRBJ1-4, with D possibly matching TRBD1 (6 bases). The germline V gene has CDR1 SQVTM and CDR2 ANQGSEA. Trimming removed 7 bases from V and 10 bases from J, with 19 bases in between. The CDR3 has 13 residues. The CDR3 DNA reads as TGCAGCGGGCTGTTCGCAGGGGATGGAAAACTGTTTTTT. This gives the protein CSGLFAGDGKLFF.

The V and J genes are TRBV7-9 and TRBJ2-3; 12 nucleotides align to TRBD2. The V segment lost 5 bases and the J segment 5 bases; nucleotides outside the gene matches: 11. This CDR3 is 17 amino acids long. Germline lookup yields CDR1 SEHNR and CDR2 FQNEAQ (reference sequence). The DNA of the CDR3 is TGTGCCAGCAGCCACCTAGCGGGGGGGCCGGGAGGAGATACGCAGTATTTT. This gives the protein CASSHLAGGPGGDTQYF.

The chain employs TRBV7-3 and TRBJ1-2; 8 nucleotides line up with TRBD1. The CDR3 is 14 residues long. Trimming removed 5 bases from V and 8 bases from J; junction bases left unmatched: 10. Germline-derived CDR1 and CDR2 are SGHTA and FQGTGA. Written as DNA, the CDR3 is TGTGCCAGCAGCATCGACAGGGGAGGGGAAGGCTACACCTTC. This gives the protein CASSIDRGGEGYTF.

In its sample, this clonotype was seen a few times. The V gene is TRBV18, the J gene TRBJ1-2; D perhaps matches TRBD1 (5 bases). Germline CDR1 KGHSH, CDR2 LQKENI. There are 15 residues in the CDR3. The V end lost 3 bases, the J end lost 4 bases, and 15 bases lay between the germline ends. The CDR3 loop reads CASSPNAGMIYGYTF. DNA for the CDR3: TGTGCCAGCTCACCCAATGCAGGGATGATCTATGGCTACACCTTC.

This clonotype was seen only a few times. The chain links TRBV27 to TRBJ2-7, with 8 bases aligning to TRBD1. After removal of 5 bases from V and 0 bases from J, the junction contained 9 bases not matched to a gene. This CDR3 spans 16 amino acids. Germline CDR1 is MNHEY and CDR2 is SMNVEV (reference sequence). The chain's CDR3 is CASSPGTGASSYEQYV. The DNA of the CDR3 is TGTGCCAGCAGTCCAGGGACAGGCGCCAGCTCCTACGAGCAGTACGTC.

In its sample, this clonotype was seen once. This chain uses TRBV29-1 with TRBJ2-3, with TRBD2 identical over 9 bases. Per the germline V gene, CDR1 is SQVTM and CDR2 is ANQGSEA. This CDR3 region has 14 residues. Losses at the gene ends were 4 bases for V and 0 bases for J; bases not matched to a gene: 2. The CDR3 DNA follows: TGCAGCGTTGGACTAGCGGCTAGCACAGATACGCAGTATTTT. Translated, it gives CSVGLAASTDTQYF.